What follows is one TCR beta chain and its context. Its antigen is currently unknown. This CDR3 contains 15 residues. Germline V gene data show CDR1 as SGHRS and CDR2 as YFSETQ. The V gene lost 0 bases and the J gene lost 2 bases, with 9 bases spanning the gap. This specimen comes from a study of blood T cells in healthy people across ages. Study-level results: PBMCs that were unsorted prevented a conclusive naive versus antigen-experienced comparison.

Using a J-beta primer mix together with a sample-barcoded 5' primer, a second PCR was run for roughly 6 to 11 cycles. A 12-random-nucleotide template-switch adaptor tagged each cDNA molecule. Each CDR3 protein gets one entry after TCRdb re-called the 5' RACE reads with MiXCR. The sample gives hundreds of thousands of distinct CDR3 sequences, about a fifth of which show up once; roughly 22% is in the top ten. The sequenced sample was blood. This sequence joins TRBV5-1 and TRBJ1-3; D gene uncertain. The sequence was collected from a man in his 70s in good health. The CDR3 loop reads CASSLAGTAGNTIYF. The CDR3 nucleotides are TGCGCCAGCAGCTTGGCCGGCACGGCTGGAAACACCATATATTTT.